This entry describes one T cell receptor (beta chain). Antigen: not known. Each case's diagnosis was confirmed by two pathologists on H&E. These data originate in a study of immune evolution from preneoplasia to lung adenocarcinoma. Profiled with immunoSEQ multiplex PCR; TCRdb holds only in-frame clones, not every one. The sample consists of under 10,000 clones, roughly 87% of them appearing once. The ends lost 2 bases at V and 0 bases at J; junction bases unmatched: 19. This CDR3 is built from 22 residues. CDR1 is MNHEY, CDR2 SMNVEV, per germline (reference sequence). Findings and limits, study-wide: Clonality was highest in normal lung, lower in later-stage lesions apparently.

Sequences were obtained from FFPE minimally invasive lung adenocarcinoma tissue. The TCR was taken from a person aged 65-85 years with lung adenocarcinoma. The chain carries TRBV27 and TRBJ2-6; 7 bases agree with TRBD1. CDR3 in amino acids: CASSLRILPGQPELSGANVLTF. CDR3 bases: TGTGCCAGCAGTTTACGTATTCTCCCGGGACAGCCTGAGCTCTCTGGGGCCAACGTCCTGACTTTC.